This is a list of T cell receptor beta chains from one sample in a study of T cells in localized non-small cell lung cancer. The assay was immunoSEQ multiplex PCR, and TCRdb's table has in-frame clones only and misses some. The sample has tens of thousands of clones; roughly nine tenths are singletons. The specimen was peripheral blood, collected before any cancer treatment. The receptors come from a woman aged 40-69 years with stage I lung adenocarcinoma. The CDR3 runs from the conserved cysteine through the conserved F or W.

TRBJ1-5	15	TRBV7-2	CASSRTGGRNQPQHF
TRBJ1-3	16	TRBV18	CASSPREGGSGNTIYF
TRBJ2-1	17	TRBV7-8	CASSLEVAGNFYNEQFF
TRBJ1-1	12	TRBV30	CAWSVPGRYAFF
TRBJ1-5	13	TRBV29-1	CSVPRTDNQPQHF
TRBJ1-1	13	TRBV11-1	CASSFIGGTEAFF
TRBJ1-4	14	TRBV28	CASSLSGLGEKLFF
TRBJ1-5	14	TRBV6-1	CASRGAYSNQPQHF
TRBJ1-6	14	TRBV6-5	CASSPAYRDSPLHF
TRBJ2-6	20	TRBV5-1	CASSLGQGPTTLSGANVLTF
TRBJ1-4	14	TRBV11-3	CASSEDGPNEKLFF
TRBJ2-3	16	TRBV7-9	CASSPSAGGSTDTQYF
TRBJ1-1	13	TRBV6-6	CASIFGMNTEAFF
TRBJ1-2	15	TRBV19	CASSIGDREGYGYTF
TRBJ2-5	16	TRBV5-6	CASSFTYGGSRETQYF
TRBJ2-1	14	TRBV2	CASSYSLAGNEQFF
TRBJ2-5	15	TRBV7-9	CASSLASGGQETQYF
TRBJ2-5	15	TRBV7-6	CASSWQASPAETQYF
TRBJ2-3	15	TRBV10-3	CAIRGAGGDGDTQYF
TRBJ1-2	11	TRBV2	CASSQGHGYTF
TRBJ2-2	14	TRBV4-1	CASGQGFGTGELFF
TRBJ1-1	12	TRBV2	CATGTGNTEAFF